This record looks at one T cell receptor (beta chain) sequence and its context. Its specificity is unknown. The data belong to a study of human T cells and chemical hapten exposure. In the study overall: Per-sample variation in TCR yield stemmed mainly from small pooled library volume differences. Regarding the study as a whole: Sensitizing with DPC caused no change in TCRs above 1 in 1000 frequency.

Described time point: healthy volunteer bleed at 2 weeks. Researchers extracted total RNA from unfractionated whole blood. The library gave individual cDNA molecules unique molecular identifiers. Using its own MiXCR run on the RACE reads, TCRdb lists one record per CDR3 protein. The table has roughly 120,000 distinct CDR3 sequences, 8.5% to 9.5% seen once. The V gene end was trimmed by 2 bases and the J gene end by 6 bases; junction bases not matched to a gene: 6. The V gene's germline CDR1 is SEHNR and CDR2 FQNEAQ (reference sequence). This CDR3 contains 15 residues. The sample consisted of whole blood. This TCR derives from a male donor in good health. Some clones in this sample may be carry-over from other donors' samples. The V gene is TRBV7-9, the J gene TRBJ2-2; 7 nucleotides line up with TRBD2. The CDR3 region is CASSLKAGAAGELFF. In DNA form, the CDR3 reads TGTGCCAGCAGCTTAAAGGCGGGAGCGGCCGGGGAGCTGTTTTTT.